The 7 T cell receptor beta chains presented below share a single source sample, sequenced in a study of blood T cells in healthy people across ages. A sample-barcoded 5' primer and a J-beta primer mix were used in a second PCR of about 6 to 11 cycles. TCRdb passed the 5' RACE reads through MiXCR, listing each CDR3 protein once. Of fewer than 1 million distinct CDR3 sequences listed, around 42% are singletons. Sequenced: blood. The receptors here all came from a man aged 55 to 70 in good health.

The chain has TRBV5-6 and TRBJ2-5; 7 bases map to TRBD1. V lost 2 bases to trimming and J lost 5 bases; unmatched junction nucleotides: 6. The germline V gene has CDR1 SGHDT and CDR2 YYEEEE. This CDR3 contains 14 residues. CDR3 amino acids: CASSFRDREETQYF. In nucleotides, the CDR3 is TGTGCCAGCAGCTTTAGAGACAGGGAGGAGACCCAGTACTTC.

The chain's CDR3 is CASKVASYNEQFF. The CDR3 nucleotides read TGTGCCAGCAAGGTGGCCTCCTACAATGAGCAGTTCTTC. The genes are TRBV2 and TRBJ2-1; no definite D call. The CDR3 runs to 13 residues. Germline V gene data show CDR1 as SNHLY and CDR2 as FYNNEI. With 7 bases removed from V and 0 bases from J, the gap between germline ends came to 7 bases.

This chain uses TRBV2 with TRBJ2-5; D is undetermined. Per the germline V gene, CDR1 is SNHLY and CDR2 is FYNNEI. Trimming took 7 bases from V and 0 from J, leaving 6 bases between them. The CDR3 contains 12 residues. Here the CDR3 reads CASIRNQETQYF. As DNA, the CDR3 is TGTGCCAGCATCAGGAACCAAGAGACCCAGTACTTC.

Concerning this clonotype: This may be a read error, as it is one base from a much larger clone. The chain employs TRBV3-1 and TRBJ2-1; D possibly corresponds to TRBD2 (6 bases). V lost 1 base to trimming and J lost 6 bases, with 13 bases between them. Germline loops: CDR1 LGHDT, CDR2 YNNKEL (reference sequence). The CDR3 spans 15 residues. The CDR3 DNA reads TGTGCCAGCAGCCAAGTGGGACTGAACGGCAATGAGCAGTTCTTC. Its translation is CASSQVGLNGNEQFF.

This chain uses TRBV11-2 with TRBJ2-5; tentative D call: TRBD1 (6 bases). Germline V gene data show CDR1 as SGHAT and CDR2 as FQNNGV. The V and J ends lost 6 bases and 2 bases respectively, with 16 bases between them. This CDR3 spans 15 amino acids. The CDR3 region has the DNA TGTGCCAGCAGGTCACTCGGACAGTCGCAAGAGACCCAGTACTTC. Its translation is CASRSLGQSQETQYF.

The V gene is TRBV6-2 or TRBV6-3, the J gene TRBJ2-5; TRBD1 is a possible D gene (6 bases). The CDR3 consists of 17 residues. Per germline, CDR1 MNHEY and CDR2 SVGEGT. V was clipped by 2 bases and J by 0 bases, with 16 bases between them. The CDR3 is CASSYNVDSNYQETQYF. CDR3 coding DNA: TGTGCCAGCAGTTACAATGTGGACAGCAATTACCAAGAGACCCAGTACTTC.

The CDR3 reads CSARDPGGETQYF. Here the CDR3 DNA reads TGCAGTGCTAGAGACCCAGGGGGAGAGACCCAGTACTTC. The V and J genes are TRBV20-1 and TRBJ2-5; 7 bases are a match to TRBD1. The germline V gene encodes CDR1 DFQATT and CDR2 SNEGSKA (reference sequence). Trimming removed 0 bases from V and 4 bases from J; junction bases left unmatched: 2. The CDR3 consists of 13 residues.